The clone carrying this TCR beta chain has a single count. Its target is unknown. This record belongs to a study of cytomegalovirus exposure and HLA in healthy donors. At the level of the study: The 120 or so validation repertoires used a platform that matched the one used for the approximately 610 first-cohort repertoires, as a later analysis reported.

Libraries were prepared by immunoSEQ multiplex PCR; TCRdb keeps only in-frame clonotypes and omits some of them. Here the sample spans 70,000 to 90,000 clones, about 85% being singletons. Study-wide results and limits: There were about 160 TCR beta chains listed as cytomegalovirus-associated. Using the classifier, cytomegalovirus status was reportedly diagnosed with high specificity and sensitivity.

The CDR3 spans 14 residues. Germline V gene lookup returns CDR1 PRHDT and CDR2 FYEKMQ (reference sequence). V was pared by 5 bases and J by 3 bases, with 3 bases of the junction left unmatched. Sequencing was performed on PBMCs. The chain carries TRBV13 and TRBJ2-1; 8 bases match TRBD1. The receptor's source is a man aged 30-40 years in good health and CMV-seronegative. The CDR3 bases are TGTGCCAGCAGCGACGACAGGGGCTACAATGAGCAGTTCTTC. It yields the protein CASSDDRGYNEQFF.